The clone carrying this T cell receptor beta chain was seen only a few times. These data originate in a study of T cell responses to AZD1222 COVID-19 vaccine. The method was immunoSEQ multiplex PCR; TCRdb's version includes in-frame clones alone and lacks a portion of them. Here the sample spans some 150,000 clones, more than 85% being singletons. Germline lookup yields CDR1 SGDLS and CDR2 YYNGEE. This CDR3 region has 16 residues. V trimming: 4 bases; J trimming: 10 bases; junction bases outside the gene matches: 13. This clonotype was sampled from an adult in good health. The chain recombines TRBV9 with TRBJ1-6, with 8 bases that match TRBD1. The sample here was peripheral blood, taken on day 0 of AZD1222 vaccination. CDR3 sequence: CASSLAGAGGGSPLHF. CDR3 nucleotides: TGTGCCAGCAGCCTTGCGGGGGCAGGGGGCGGCTCACCCCTCCACTTT. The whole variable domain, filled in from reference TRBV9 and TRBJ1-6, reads DSGVTQTPKHLITATGQRVTLRCSPRSGDLSVYWYQQSLDQGLQFLIQYYNGEERAKGNILERFSAQQFPDLHSELNLSSLELGDSALYFCASSLAGAGGGSPLHFGNGTRLTVT.